Shown below are 14 T cell receptor beta chains from a single sample sequenced in a study of cytomegalovirus exposure and HLA in healthy donors. The primer mix had 60 Vbeta and 13 Jbeta primers. Some clones are missing from TCRdb's copy, which holds only in-frame ones; the method was immunoSEQ multiplex PCR. This sample's clone table lists approximately 75,000 clones. Sequenced input: PBMCs. All receptors come from a boy younger than 18 in good health and CMV-seronegative.

The chain recombines TRBV2 with TRBJ1-4; D not resolved. Germline values: CDR1 SNHLY, CDR2 FYNNEI. The V end was cut by 6 bases, the J end by 0 bases, with 8 bases between. The CDR3 has 14 residues. DNA for the CDR3: TGTGCCAGCAGACCGACAACAACTAATGAAAAACTGTTTTTT. The encoded protein is CASRPTTTNEKLFF.

The CDR3 protein is CASSVRTTTLEQFF. The CDR3 nucleotides are TGTGCCAGCAGCGTGAGGACTACCACCCTTGAGCAGTTCTTC. This chain links TRBV9 with TRBJ2-1; a possible D gene is TRBD2 (6 bases). The length of the CDR3 is 14 residues. V lost 2 bases and J 9 bases, leaving 15 bases between the germline ends. The germline V gene encodes CDR1 SGDLS and CDR2 YYNGEE.

The chain links TRBV20-1 to TRBJ2-5; unclear D gene. This CDR3 has 11 amino acids. CDR1 and CDR2 from the germline V gene are DFQATT and SNEGSKA (reference sequence). The germline V and J ends were trimmed by 5 bases and 2 bases, with 6 bases remaining between them. The CDR3 DNA sequence: TGCAGTGCTGAGAAACAAGAGACCCAGTACTTC. It yields the protein CSAEKQETQYF.

The V gene is TRBV4-1, the J gene TRBJ1-1, with TRBD1 matching over 9 bases. The length of the CDR3 is 16 residues. V gave up 2 bases and J gave up 5 bases; unmatched junction bases: 9. Germline values: CDR1 MGHRA, CDR2 YSYEKL. CDR3 protein: CASSQSGTGFGTEAFF. The DNA for the CDR3 is TGCGCCAGCAGCCAATCCGGGACAGGGTTTGGAACTGAAGCTTTCTTT.

The genes are TRBV6-5 and TRBJ1-6; D call uncertain. The CDR3 runs 12 residues. CDR1 is MNHEY, CDR2 SVGAGI, per germline. V lost 6 bases and J 8 bases, leaving 8 bases between the germline ends. The chain's CDR3 is CASSPRYSPLHF. CDR3 DNA sequence: TGTGCCAGCAGCCCTAGGTATTCACCCCTCCACTTT.

The chain joins TRBV2 to TRBJ2-1, with TRBD2 identical over 8 bases. J was trimmed by 4 bases and V by 1 base; bases with no gene match: 12. From germline, CDR1 is SNHLY and CDR2 FYNNEI. The CDR3 extends over 18 amino acids. CDR3 bases: TGTGCCAGCAGTGAAGGGGGGAGCCAGCGGGGGCGGTACAATGAGCAGTTCTTC. Translated: CASSEGGSQRGRYNEQFF.

This chain's CDR3 is CSVERQQNTEAFF. In DNA form, the CDR3 reads TGCAGCGTTGAGAGGCAGCAGAACACTGAAGCTTTCTTT. This chain links TRBV29-1 with TRBJ1-1; D not certain. The CDR3 has 13 amino acids. Trimming pared 3 bases from V and 1 base from J, leaving 9 bases between. CDR1 is SQVTM, CDR2 ANQGSEA, per germline.

V gene TRBV9 combines with J gene TRBJ2-5, with 10 bases matching TRBD2. CDR3 length: 16 amino acids. Germline V gives CDR1 SGDLS, CDR2 YYNGEE. V was pared by 0 bases and J by 1 base, with 3 bases of the junction left unmatched. The CDR3 DNA sequence: TGTGCCAGCAGCGTAGATAGCGGGGGGCCCCAAGAGACCCAGTACTTC. It codes for CASSVDSGGPQETQYF.

The chain has TRBV19 and TRBJ1-6; D is unresolved. Germline V gene lookup returns CDR1 LNHDA and CDR2 SQIVND (reference sequence). The CDR3 runs 15 residues. Trimming removed 2 bases from V and 11 bases from J, with 16 bases in between. CDR3 bases: TGTGCCAGTAGTATACCGAGTTTGATTGGAGCACCCCTCCACTTT. Translation gives CASSIPSLIGAPLHF.

The chain is built from TRBV30 and TRBJ1-2, with D unresolved. The germline V and J ends were trimmed by 2 bases and 0 bases, with 10 bases remaining between them. The V gene's germline CDR1 is GTSNPN and CDR2 SVGIG (reference sequence). The CDR3 runs to 14 residues. Written as DNA, the CDR3 is TGTGCCTGGAGTTACGGTTTCCCTAACTATGGCTACACCTTC. Its protein product is CAWSYGFPNYGYTF. The variable domain in full, completed from reference TRBV30 and TRBJ1-2, reads SQTIHQWPATLVQPVGSPLSLECTVEGTSNPNLYWYRQAAGRGLQLLFYSVGIGQISSEVPQNLSASRPQDRQFILSSKKLLLSDSGFYLCAWSYGFPNYGYTFGSGTRLTVV.

The chain links TRBV4-1 to TRBJ2-5; TRBD2 matches at 11 bases. Unmatched junction bases numbered 0, after V lost 1 base and J lost 2 bases. The CDR3 is made up of 15 amino acids. Germline V lookup: CDR1 MGHRA, CDR2 YSYEKL. The CDR3 here is CASSQGTSGQETQYF. The DNA of the CDR3 is TGCGCCAGCAGCCAAGGGACTAGCGGGCAAGAGACCCAGTACTTC.

V gene TRBV9 combines with J gene TRBJ1-2; possible D gene TRBD1, 5 bases. The CDR3 runs 16 residues. Trimming removed 2 bases at V and 0 bases at J, with 14 bases between. CDR1 is SGDLS, CDR2 YYNGEE, per germline. CDR3 residues: CASSVTSRVTNYGYTF. The CDR3 coding sequence is TGTGCCAGCAGCGTCACTTCCAGGGTAACTAACTATGGCTACACCTTC.

A remark on this clone: Relative to the germline gene, one junction end is altered; a read error may explain this. Other nucleotide sequences in the sample specify the same CDR3. This chain joins TRBV19 and TRBJ1-4; D ambiguous. Per the germline V gene, CDR1 is LNHDA and CDR2 is SQIVND (reference sequence). The CDR3 is made up of 13 amino acids. The CDR3 protein is CASTLTLNEKLFF. Here the CDR3 DNA reads TGTGCCAGTACCCTCACCTTAAATGAGAAACTGTTTTTT. Using reference TRBV19 and TRBJ1-4 for the parts outside the CDR3, the full variable domain is DGGITQSPKYLFRKEGQNVTLSCEQNLNHDAMYWYRQDPGQGLRLIYYSQIVNDFQKGDIAEGYSVSREKKESFPLTVTSAQKNPTAFYLCASTLTLNEKLFFGSGTQLSVL.

J is TRBJ2-7 and V is TRBV5-6; 10 bases agree with TRBD2. V gave up 2 bases and J gave up 3 bases; unmatched junction bases: 11. The length of the CDR3 is 17 residues. Germline V gives CDR1 SGHDT, CDR2 YYEEEE. The CDR3 here is CASSFPYRLAGNYEQYF. The CDR3 region has the DNA TGTGCCAGCAGCTTCCCCTACCGACTAGCGGGTAACTACGAGCAGTACTTC. Drawing the rest from reference TRBV5-6 and TRBJ2-7, the complete variable domain is DAGVTQSPTHLIKTRGQQVTLRCSPKSGHDTVSWYQQALGQGPQFIFQYYEEEERQRGNFPDRFSGHQFPNYSSELNVNALLLGDSALYLCASSFPYRLAGNYEQYFGPGTRLTVT.